This TCR beta chain appears in the sequencing data of a study of T cell responses to AZD1222 COVID-19 vaccine. Regarding the study as a whole: Donors, mostly white British, included more females; clonal diversity was possibly underestimated. Two AZD1222 doses significantly raised spike-specific TCR breadth and depth over controls. At baseline, just a handful of AZD1222 recipients tested seropositive.

The data were produced by immunoSEQ multiplex PCR, yet TCRdb's version contains in-frame clones alone and is incomplete. In the table there are tens of thousands of clones, approximately 89% of which are singletons. In regard to this clone: Its antigen is as yet unknown.

There are 14 residues in the CDR3. Germline V lookup: CDR1 SGHTS, CDR2 YDEGEE. V was shortened by 4 bases and J by 2 bases, with 12 bases between the two germline ends. The sequencing used peripheral blood, collected 28 days after the second AZD1222 dose. This receptor was obtained from an adult who received the AZD1222 COVID-19 vaccine. The chain links TRBV5-8 to TRBJ2-5; tentatively, D is TRBD1 or TRBD2 (5 bases each). The CDR3 region is CASSPGTQQETQYF. In nucleotides, the CDR3 is TGTGCCAGCAGCCCGGGGACCCAACAAGAGACCCAGTACTTC.